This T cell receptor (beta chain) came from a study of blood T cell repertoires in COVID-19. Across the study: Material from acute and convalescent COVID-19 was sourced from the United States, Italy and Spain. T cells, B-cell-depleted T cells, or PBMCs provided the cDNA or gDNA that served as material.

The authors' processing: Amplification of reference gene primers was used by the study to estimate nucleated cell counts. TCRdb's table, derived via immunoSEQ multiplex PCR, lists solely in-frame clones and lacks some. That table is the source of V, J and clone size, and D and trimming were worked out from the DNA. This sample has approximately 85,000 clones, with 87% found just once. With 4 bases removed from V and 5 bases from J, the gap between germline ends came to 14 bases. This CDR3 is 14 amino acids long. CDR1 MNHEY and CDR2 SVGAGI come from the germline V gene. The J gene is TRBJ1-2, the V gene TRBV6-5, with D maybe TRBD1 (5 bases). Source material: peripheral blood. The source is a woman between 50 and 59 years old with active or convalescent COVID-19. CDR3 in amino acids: CASSFQGGRYGYTF. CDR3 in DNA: TGTGCCAGCAGTTTTCAGGGAGGGCGGTATGGCTACACCTTC.